The 5 T cell receptor beta chains in this list originate from one sample, sequenced in a study of blood T cells in healthy people across ages (dated by TCRdb to the mid-2010s). The library was produced with 5' RACE. The reads were generated on an Illumina HiSeq 2500. A second PCR of roughly 6 to 11 cycles was run with a J-beta primer mix and a sample-barcoded 5' primer. Using fastp trimming at Q25 and MiXCR clonotype assembly, TCRdb reanalyzed the public sequencing data and kept in-frame beta chains. Each entry is one CDR3 protein sequence, shown with its most common DNA and genes. In all, the sample holds 1.2 million to 1.5 million distinct CDR3 sequences, and approximately 60% of those were seen once. Under 8.5% of the sample is held by the ten biggest clonotypes. Sequenced: blood. These receptors were obtained from a man aged 18 to 30 in good health.

This clonotype was seen once. One end of the junction is discordant with germline, which a read error may explain. The chain couples TRBV10-3 to TRBJ1-1, with D possibly TRBD1 on 5 matching bases. There are 13 residues in the CDR3. CDR1 is ENHRY and CDR2 is SYGVKD in the germline V gene. CDR3 DNA sequence: TGTGCCCTCAGCGGGGCCGGTGGCACTGAAGCTTTCTTT. Its translation is CALSGAGGTEAFF.

J is TRBJ1-2 and V is TRBV4-1; D ambiguous. V lost 1 base and J 1 base, leaving 13 bases between the germline ends. The CDR3 is made up of 16 amino acids. The germline V gene encodes CDR1 MGHRA and CDR2 YSYEKL. CDR3 in DNA: TGCGCCAGCAGCCAAGTTGCGGTTGGGGATAACTATGGCTACACCTTC. This sequence encodes CASSQVAVGDNYGYTF.

This clonotype has more than one count but fewer than ten. This rearrangement joins TRBV7-9 to TRBJ2-7; a possible D gene is TRBD1 (6 bases). V was trimmed by 4 bases and J by 2 bases, leaving 18 bases between them. Germline V lookup: CDR1 SEHNR, CDR2 FQNEAQ (reference sequence). The CDR3 runs to 16 residues. The CDR3, as DNA: TGTGCCAGCAGCTCAGAGTCCCGTGGGGGCCCCTACGAGCAGTACTTC. Translating it yields CASSSESRGGPYEQYF. The whole variable domain, filled in from reference TRBV7-9 and TRBJ2-7, reads DTGVSQNPRHKITKRGQNVTFRCDPISEHNRLYWYRQTLGQGPEFLTYFQNEAQLEKSRLLSDRFSAERPKGSFSTLEIQRTEQGDSAMYLCASSSESRGGPYEQYFGPGTRLTVT.

V usage is TRBV7-9 and J usage is TRBJ2-7, with 7 nucleotides matching TRBD1. V shed 6 bases, J shed 9 bases, and the junction held 8 bases outside the gene matches. In germline, CDR1 is SEHNR, CDR2 FQNEAQ (reference sequence). The CDR3 sequence is 12 residues long. The CDR3: CASSSQGDVQYF. For the CDR3, the DNA is TGTGCCAGCAGTTCCCAGGGGGATGTGCAGTACTTC.

This clonotype was counted a few times. The chain carries TRBV29-1 and TRBJ2-3; 15 nucleotides match TRBD2. CDR3 length: 16 amino acids. Looked up from germline, CDR1 is SQVTM and CDR2 is ANQGSEA. The CDR3: CTTPGLAGGGADTQYF. The CDR3 region has the DNA TGCACCACCCCGGGACTAGCGGGAGGCGGCGCAGATACGCAGTATTTT.